Reported below is one T cell receptor beta chain. Its target antigen remains unknown. Qualities for individual bases were not recorded, and no much larger clone is one base off. This sample is drawn from a study of T cell repertoires in cytomegalovirus infection (dated by TCRdb to the late 2010s). A note on the overall study: The HLA type of each donor mattered for the analysis, because public TCR beta signatures pointed to carriage of CMV infection along with the matching HLA type. General conclusions and limits of the study: In the ex vivo response, HLA-C-restricted CMV-specific TCR beta clonotypes were dominant, and in two of eight donors the single most frequent clonotype came from this HLA-C-restricted group. Carriers of CMV infection plus the relevant HLA type were discriminated by the cumulative frequency of public TCR beta family members in the study cohort and in an independent approximately 360-donor cohort.

The junction carries 15 bases between V and J, which are trimmed by 5 bases and 5 bases respectively. For CDR1 and CDR2, the germline V gene (reference sequence) lists LNHDA and SQIVND. From its cysteine to its phenylalanine, the CDR3 spans 14 amino acids. Only the CDR3 portion is preserved as DNA: 42 bases, with reading frame beginning at the first base. The sample was run on an Illumina HiSeq 1500. The raw public reads went through TCRdb reprocessing: fastp at Q25, MiXCR clone calling, in-frame beta chains kept. When rows share a CDR3 protein, they turn into one entry using the most common DNA and genes. The sample yields roughly 640,000 distinct CDR3 sequences; less than 25% were counted once. Jointly, the top ten make up less than 9.5% of the sample.

The chain couples TRBV19 to TRBJ1-2; the D gene lacks a confident call. The sequence was obtained from a human donor in good health (CMV status not recorded). Some clones in this sample may be carry-over from other donors' samples. What was sequenced was CD8+ T cells from PBMCs. CDR3 reads: CASSPTTGAYGYTF. Here is the DNA: TGTGCCAGTAGTCCGACAACGGGTGCATATGGCTACACCTTC. Extended through the reference TRBV19 and TRBJ1-2 proteins, this CDR3 yields the full variable domain: DGGITQSPKYLFRKEGQNVTLSCEQNLNHDAMYWYRQDPGQGLRLIYYSQIVNDFQKGDIAEGYSVSREKKESFPLTVTSAQKNPTAFYLCASSPTTGAYGYTFGSGTRLTVV.